These 28 T cell receptor beta chains were all obtained from the same sample, sequenced in a study of T cell clonality in common variable immunodeficiency. Study-level findings and limits: In common variable immunodeficiency, TCR beta chains reportedly carried fewer deletions and N-nucleotide insertions.

No antigen is known for these receptors. TCRdb keeps only in-frame clones here, not all; method: immunoSEQ multiplex PCR. In total the sample includes about 7,100 clones, none of them seen once. Sequenced input: peripheral blood mononuclear cells. The origin of the receptors is a human donor with common variable immunodeficiency.

This clone was counted only a few times. The CDR3 goes on 3 residues after the read ends, and that part is filled in from the germline J gene. The V gene is TRBV7-2, the J gene TRBJ2-7; TRBD1 agrees at 9 bases. The CDR3 runs 15 residues. Trimming removed 2 bases from V and 0 bases from J; junction bases left unmatched: 2. The germline V gene encodes CDR1 SGHTA and CDR2 FQGNSA. CDR3 protein: CASSLRDRDSYEQYF. The CDR3 bases that were read are TGTGCCAGCAGCTTACGGGACAGGGACTCCTACGAG.

Remarks on this clone: Read data end 3 residues before the CDR3 end; the end is taken from the germline J gene. The V call is TRBV5-1, the J call TRBJ2-1, with a possible D match to TRBD1 (6 bases). CDR3 length: 17 residues. The V end was cut by 2 bases, the J end by 0 bases, with 15 bases between. Germline V lookup: CDR1 SGHRS, CDR2 YFSETQ. The CDR3 DNA, read in part, is TGCGCCAGCAGCTTCCCAAGGGGGACCGTCTCCTACAATGAG. Its translation: CASSFPRGTVSYNE. The entire CDR3 protein is CASSFPRGTVSYNEQFF.

This clone was observed a handful of times. The read ends 3 residues before the CDR3 terminus; that terminus is restored from the germline J gene. This chain joins TRBV19 and TRBJ1-1; D may be TRBD1 (5 bases). V was trimmed by 4 bases and J by 4 bases, leaving 10 bases between them. Germline V gene data show CDR1 as LNHDA and CDR2 as SQIVND (reference sequence). This CDR3 contains 13 residues. CDR3 sequence reads: CASSTTGGTEAFF. Partial CDR3 DNA: TGTGCCAGTAGTACAACCGGGGGCACTGAA.

The CDR3 reads CASSIGTGSVETQYF. The CDR3 bases that were read are TGTGCCAGTAGTATAGGAACAGGGTCGGTGGAGACC. The gene calls are TRBV19 and TRBJ2-5; perhaps TRBD1 as D (6 bases). The read ends 3 residues early relative to the CDR3; the germline J gene fills the gap. Germline V gene data show CDR1 as LNHDA and CDR2 as SQIVND (reference sequence). Trimming removed 1 base at V and 5 bases at J, with 14 bases between. This CDR3 has 15 amino acids.

In its sample, this clone was seen a few times. The read ends 3 residues shy of where the CDR3 ends; the end is completed using the germline J gene. This chain uses TRBV19 with TRBJ1-1; 7 positions match TRBD1. Germline loops: CDR1 LNHDA, CDR2 SQIVND (reference sequence). CDR3 length: 13 residues. With 5 bases clipped from V and 7 bases from J, the junction kept 7 bases outside the gene matches. The CDR3 here is CASSPTGFGEAFF. The CDR3 DNA, read in part, is TGTGCCAGTAGTCCGACAGGGTTTGGTGAA.

About this clone: The read ends 3 residues early relative to the CDR3; the germline J gene fills the gap. The rearrangement links TRBV19 to TRBJ2-7; a possible D gene is TRBD1 (6 bases). CDR3 size: 14 residues. Trimming took 1 base from V and 3 from J, leaving 10 bases between them. The germline V gene has CDR1 LNHDA and CDR2 SQIVND (reference sequence). The sequenced part of the CDR3 DNA is TGTGCCAGTAGTATAGGTACAGGGCTCTACGAG. Protein: CASSIGTGLYE. The entire CDR3 protein reads CASSIGTGLYEQYF. Supplemented by reference TRBV19 and TRBJ2-7, the full variable domain reads DGGITQSPKYLFRKEGQNVTLSCEQNLNHDAMYWYRQDPGQGLRLIYYSQIVNDFQKGDIAEGYSVSREKKESFPLTVTSAQKNPTAFYLCASSIGTGLYEQYFGPGTRLTVT.

On this clone: The read comes to an end 3 residues before the CDR3 does, leaving the germline J gene to fill in the end. This chain links TRBV19 with TRBJ2-2; TRBD2 matches 11 bases. The germline CDR1 and CDR2 sequences are LNHDA and SQIVND (reference sequence). The CDR3 contains 19 residues. The trim removed 3 bases at V and 0 bases at J, leaving 9 bases unmatched. The CDR3 protein is CASSIYRLAGQANTGELFF. The sequenced part of the CDR3 DNA is TGTGCCAGTAGTATTTACAGACTAGCGGGACAGGCGAACACCGGGGAG.

Within the sample, this clone is medium-sized. The CDR3 loop is CASSDPITGEAYEQYF. The DNA read from the CDR3 is TGTGCCAGCAGTGACCCAATTACAGGGGAGGCCTACGAG. This sequence joins TRBV12-3 or TRBV12-4 and TRBJ2-7, with D perhaps TRBD1 (7 bases). The read ends 3 residues before the CDR3 terminus; that terminus is restored from the germline J gene. The CDR3 length is 16 residues. Trimming shortened V by 5 bases and J by 2 bases, and 19 bases separated the two germline ends.

With regard to this clone: Read data end 3 residues before the CDR3 end; the end is taken from the germline J gene. The rearrangement uses TRBV19 and TRBJ2-3, with D possibly matching TRBD1 (5 bases). This CDR3 comprises 15 residues. The germline V gene encodes CDR1 LNHDA and CDR2 SQIVND (reference sequence). V lost 3 bases, J lost 4 bases, and 14 bases lay in between. CDR3 protein: CASSIRGASADTQYF. CDR3 DNA (partial): TGTGCCAGTAGTATTAGGGGCGCGAGCGCAGATACG.

In the case of this clone: From the germline J gene comes the end of the CDR3, since the read stops 3 residues before it. The V and J genes are TRBV2 and TRBJ2-7; D not certain. Germline CDR1 is SNHLY and CDR2 is FYNNEI. This CDR3 is 11 amino acids long. The ends were cut back, 6 bases at V and 0 bases at J, with 3 bases in the middle. The covered CDR3 bases are TGTGCCAGCAGCTACTCCTACGAG. Amino acid sequence: CASSYSYE. The full CDR3 protein is CASSYSYEQYF. The complete variable domain, with remaining parts taken from reference TRBV2 and TRBJ2-7, reads EPEVTQTPSHQVTQMGQEVILRCVPISNHLYFYWYRQILGQKVEFLVSFYNNEISEKSEIFDDQFSVERPDGSNFTLKIRSTKLEDSAMYFCASSYSYEQYFGPGTRLTVT.

Concerning this clone: The missing CDR3 end, 3 residues past where the read stops, is filled in from the germline J gene. The chain joins TRBV2 to TRBJ2-1; 7 bases align to TRBD2. Per germline, CDR1 SNHLY and CDR2 FYNNEI. The CDR3 length is 14 residues. V shed 8 bases, J shed 8 bases, and the junction held 12 bases outside the gene matches. The CDR3 bases that were read are TGTGCCAGCGGACTAACGGGGGGTCGGTATGAG. Translation gives CASGLTGGRYE. The full CDR3 is CASGLTGGRYEQFF.

This clone turned up a few times. The read stops 3 residues short of the end of the CDR3; the missing end is completed from the germline J gene. The rearrangement links TRBV19 to TRBJ1-6; D is ambiguous. The V and J ends lost 2 bases and 4 bases respectively, with 9 bases between them. This CDR3 comprises 15 residues. Germline values: CDR1 LNHDA, CDR2 SQIVND (reference sequence). CDR3 protein: CASSISRVYNSPLHF. The sequenced CDR3 bases are TGTGCCAGTAGTATATCGAGGGTGTATAATTCACCC.

A few counts support this clone. With the read ending 3 residues before the CDR3 end, the germline J gene is used to fill in that end. This chain uses TRBV7-9 with TRBJ2-1, with TRBD1 identical over 7 bases. Germline CDR1 is SEHNR and CDR2 is FQNEAQ (reference sequence). J gave up 9 bases and V 2 bases, and 4 bases lay outside the gene matches. The CDR3 is made up of 13 amino acids. The sequenced part of the CDR3 DNA is TGTGCCAGCAGCTTACAGGGGGAGAGTGAG. Amino acid sequence: CASSLQGESE. The CDR3 in full is CASSLQGESEQFF.

For this clone: The observed sequence ends 3 residues before the CDR3 terminus, with the missing tail filled in from the germline J gene. The chain uses TRBV6-2 or TRBV6-3 and TRBJ2-7; D not resolved. V lost 4 bases and J lost 3, with 10 bases in between. CDR1 and CDR2 from the germline V gene are MNHEY and SVGEGT. The CDR3 is made up of 13 amino acids. CDR3 amino acids: CASSLVGHYEQYF. The sequenced part of the CDR3 DNA is TGTGCCAGCAGTTTGGTGGGCCACTACGAG.

A remark on this clone: The read terminates 3 residues ahead of where the CDR3 ends, so the germline J gene completes it. This sequence joins TRBV7-9 and TRBJ2-3, with TRBD1 identical over 9 bases. Germline CDR1 reads SEHNR; CDR2 reads FQNEAQ (reference sequence). The ends lost 6 bases at V and 3 bases at J; junction bases unmatched: 4. This CDR3 spans 14 amino acids. CDR3 DNA (partial): TGTGCCAGCAGGCCCGGGACAGGGACAGATACG. Protein product: CASRPGTGTDT. The CDR3 in its entirety is CASRPGTGTDTQYF.

This clone has more than one count but fewer than ten. The CDR3 end falls 3 residues outside the read, so it is completed with the germline J gene. This chain joins TRBV6-1 and TRBJ2-1, with 12 nucleotides matching TRBD2. The CDR3 consists of 15 residues. CDR1 is MNHNS, CDR2 SASEGT, per germline. The V and J ends lost 3 bases and 5 bases, in that order; junction bases with no gene match: 2. The CDR3 bases that were read are TGTGCCAGCAGTGAGACTAGCGGGAGTAACAATGAG. Encoded protein: CASSETSGSNNE. The entire CDR3 reads CASSETSGSNNEQFF.

On this clone itself: The read halts 3 residues ahead of the CDR3 end, with the missing end drawn from the germline J gene. V usage is TRBV5-1 and J usage is TRBJ1-3; a weak D match, TRBD1 (6 bases). Germline V gives CDR1 SGHRS, CDR2 YFSETQ. V dropped 0 bases and J dropped 2 bases, with 15 bases sitting between them. The CDR3 contains 17 residues. The covered CDR3 bases are TGCGCCAGCAGCTTGGTAGTACAGGGAGGACCTGGAAACACC. Protein: CASSLVVQGGPGNT. In full, the CDR3 reads CASSLVVQGGPGNTIYF.

In the case of this clone: With the read ending 3 residues before the CDR3 end, the germline J gene is used to fill in that end. The chain employs TRBV4-2 and TRBJ2-5, with 13 nucleotides matching TRBD2. Germline-derived CDR1 and CDR2 are LGHNA and YNFKEQ. V was clipped by 4 bases and J by 4 bases; unmatched bases: 18. This CDR3 has 20 amino acids. The part of the CDR3 DNA that was read is TGTGCCAGCAGCCCCCAAATGAGACTAGCGGGAGGCCTCATAGCAGAGACC. Its protein is CASSPQMRLAGGLIAET. The full CDR3 is CASSPQMRLAGGLIAETQYF.

This clone was observed a handful of times. The read comes to an end 3 residues before the CDR3 does, leaving the germline J gene to fill in the end. The rearrangement links TRBV7-6 to TRBJ1-1, with D hard to call. Trimming shortened V by 4 bases and J by 2 bases, and 5 bases separated the two germline ends. CDR1 SGHVS and CDR2 FNYEAQ come from the germline V gene. This CDR3 contains 12 residues. CDR3 bases read: TGTGCCAGCAGCTATACTAACACTGAA. Its protein product is CASSYTNTE. The complete CDR3 protein is CASSYTNTEAFF.

This clone was detected only a few times. The CDR3 loop reads CASSQGQGQETQYF. Incomplete CDR3 DNA: TGTGCCAGCAGCCAGGGACAGGGCCAAGAGACC. The chain employs TRBV5-4 and TRBJ2-5; the match to TRBD1 covers 9 bases. With the read ending 3 residues before the CDR3 end, the germline J gene is used to fill in that end. Trimming cost V 4 bases and J 1 base; bases outside gene matches: 2. Germline CDR1 is SGHNT and CDR2 is YYREEE (reference sequence). The CDR3 covers 14 residues.

This clone was recorded a few times. The CDR3 extends 3 residues past the end of the read, so its final part is completed from the germline J gene. The rearrangement joins TRBV19 to TRBJ2-1; 10 bases map to TRBD2. Germline lookup yields CDR1 LNHDA and CDR2 SQIVND (reference sequence). The CDR3 loop spans 17 amino acids. Trimming removed 2 bases from V and 0 bases from J; junction bases left unmatched: 4. This CDR3 is CASSIRTSGTSYNEQFF. Partial CDR3 DNA: TGTGCCAGTAGTATAAGGACTAGCGGTACCTCCTACAATGAG.

This clone is categorized as medium-sized. CDR3 bases read: TGTGCCAGCAGCTTAGTCGGGGGAGATACG. It yields the protein CASSLVGGDT. The complete CDR3 sequence is CASSLVGGDTQYF. The gene calls are TRBV7-2 and TRBJ2-3, with a tentative D call TRBD2 (6 bases). The sequence runs out 3 residues before the end of the CDR3; the remainder is reconstructed from the germline J gene. The CDR3 consists of 13 residues. The V and J ends lost 1 base and 5 bases respectively, with 7 bases between them. CDR1 is SGHTA, CDR2 FQGNSA, per germline. Complete variable domain (other parts from reference TRBV7-2 and TRBJ2-3): GAGVSQSPSNKVTEKGKDVELRCDPISGHTALYWYRQSLGQGLEFLIYFQGNSAPDKSGLPSDRFSAERTGGSVSTLTIQRTQQEDSAVYLCASSLVGGDTQYFGPGTRLTVL.

This clone was counted a few times. The CDR3 end lies 3 residues beyond the end of the read and is filled in from the germline J gene. This chain connects TRBV7-9 to TRBJ2-7, with 7 positions matching TRBD2. The CDR3 totals 14 residues. Germline CDR1 and CDR2: SEHNR and FQNEAQ (reference sequence). J lost 5 bases, V lost 4 bases, and 8 bases had no gene match. CDR3 DNA, as far as it was read: TGTGCCAGCAGCTCCTCAGCGGGGATGGACGAG. The encoded protein is CASSSSAGMDE. The whole CDR3 is CASSSSAGMDEQYF.

This clone appeared a few times. The read halts 3 residues ahead of the CDR3 end, with the missing end drawn from the germline J gene. The chain links TRBV7-9 to TRBJ1-1; no clear D gene. The CDR3 runs 15 residues. Germline V gene data show CDR1 as SEHNR and CDR2 as FQNEAQ (reference sequence). V gave up 3 bases and J gave up 1 base, with 12 bases separating them. The sequenced CDR3 bases are TGTGCCAGCAGCTTGGTCAGTGGGCGGAACACTGAA. Its translation is CASSLVSGRNTE. The whole CDR3 is CASSLVSGRNTEAFF.

This clone has a handful of counts. The read finishes 3 residues shy of the CDR3 end, and the germline J gene is used to complete it. The gene calls are TRBV7-2 and TRBJ2-7; D unresolved. CDR1 is SGHTA and CDR2 is FQGNSA in the germline V gene. Trimming left V 6 bases short and J 4 bases short, with 7 bases between. This CDR3 comprises 11 residues. CDR3 DNA (partial): TGTGCCAGCAGTTCACAGTACGAG. It is translated as CASSSQYE. The CDR3 reads in full as CASSSQYEQYF.

On this clone itself: The read halts 3 residues ahead of the CDR3 end, with the missing end drawn from the germline J gene. This chain uses TRBV7-9 with TRBJ2-7; 7 nucleotides match TRBD1. J gave up 6 bases and V 10 bases, and 6 bases lay outside the gene matches. The CDR3 length is 11 residues. Per germline, CDR1 SEHNR and CDR2 FQNEAQ (reference sequence). The CDR3 protein is CATETGREQYF. The part of the CDR3 DNA that was read is TGTGCCACCGAGACAGGGCGCGAG.

This clone is classed as medium-sized. With the read ending 3 residues before the CDR3 end, the germline J gene is used to fill in that end. Other nucleotide sequences in the sample specify the same CDR3. The chain recombines TRBV7-8 with TRBJ1-5; D might be TRBD1 (6 bases). CDR3 length equals 14 residues. CDR1 SGHVS and CDR2 FQNEAQ come from the germline V gene. The V gene lost 5 bases and the J gene lost 2 bases, with 10 bases spanning the gap. CDR3 in amino acids: CASSLPGGNQPQHF. The covered CDR3 bases are TGTGCCAGCAGCCTTCCAGGGGGCAATCAGCCC.

This clone was observed a few times. The CDR3 goes on 3 residues after the read ends, and that part is filled in from the germline J gene. V usage is TRBV7-9 and J usage is TRBJ2-5; possibly TRBD2 for D (6 bases). The CDR3 covers 14 residues. CDR1 SEHNR and CDR2 FQNEAQ come from the germline V gene (reference sequence). Trimming took 3 bases from V and 4 from J, leaving 12 bases between them. The CDR3 here is CASSFSRGRETQYF. The DNA read from the CDR3 is TGTGCCAGCAGCTTCTCTCGGGGGAGAGAGACC.